The TCR beta chain described here comes from a study of early T cells in non-severe SARS-CoV-2 infection. This clonotype showed up many times. Unique molecular identifiers (one per individual cDNA molecule) were attached. From the 5' RACE reads, TCRdb called clonotypes with MiXCR, one entry per CDR3 protein. Of some 50,000 distinct CDR3 sequences listed, 9% to 9.5% are singletons. Sequencing used whole blood. The receptor was isolated from an adult who was a healthcare worker with PCR-confirmed SARS-CoV-2 infection or an uninfected control (not recorded which).

CDR3 sequence: CASSLNTEAFF. The CDR3 nucleotides read TGTGCCAGCAGCTTAAACACTGAAGCTTTCTTT. This sequence joins TRBV11-2 and TRBJ1-1; no definite D call. Deletions cut 2 bases from V and 2 bases from J, with 0 bases between. The V gene's germline CDR1 is SGHAT and CDR2 FQNNGV. The CDR3 totals 11 residues.